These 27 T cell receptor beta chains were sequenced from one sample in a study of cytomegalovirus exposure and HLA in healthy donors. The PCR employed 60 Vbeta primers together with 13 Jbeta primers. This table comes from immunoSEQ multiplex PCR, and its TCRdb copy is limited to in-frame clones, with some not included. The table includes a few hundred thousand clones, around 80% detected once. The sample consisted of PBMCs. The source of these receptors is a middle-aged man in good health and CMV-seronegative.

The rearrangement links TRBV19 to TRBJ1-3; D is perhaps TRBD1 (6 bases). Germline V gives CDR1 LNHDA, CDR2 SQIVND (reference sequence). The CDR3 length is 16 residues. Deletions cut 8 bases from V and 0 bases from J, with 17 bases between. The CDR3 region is CASDSKTGLSGNTIYF. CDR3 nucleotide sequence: TGTGCCAGTGATTCAAAGACAGGCCTCTCTGGAAACACCATATATTTT.

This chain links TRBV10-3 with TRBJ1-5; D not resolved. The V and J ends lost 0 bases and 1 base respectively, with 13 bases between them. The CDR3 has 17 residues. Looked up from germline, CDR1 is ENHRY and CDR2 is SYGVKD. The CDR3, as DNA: TGTGCCATCAGTGAGTCGCGCCTAAGGCGGAGCAATCAGCCCCAGCATTTT. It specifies CAISESRLRRSNQPQHF.

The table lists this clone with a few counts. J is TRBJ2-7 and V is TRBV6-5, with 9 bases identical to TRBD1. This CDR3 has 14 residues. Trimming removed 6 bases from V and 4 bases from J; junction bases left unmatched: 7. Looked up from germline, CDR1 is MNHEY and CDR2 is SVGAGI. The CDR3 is CASSFTGGRYEQYF. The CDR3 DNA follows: TGTGCCAGCAGCTTTACAGGGGGCCGGTACGAGCAGTACTTC.

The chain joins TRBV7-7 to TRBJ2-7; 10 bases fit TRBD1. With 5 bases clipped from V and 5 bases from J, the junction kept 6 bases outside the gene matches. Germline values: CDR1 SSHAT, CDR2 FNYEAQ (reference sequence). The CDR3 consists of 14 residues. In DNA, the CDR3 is TGTGCCAGCAGCGTCCGGGACAGGGGACACGAGCAGTACTTC. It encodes CASSVRDRGHEQYF.

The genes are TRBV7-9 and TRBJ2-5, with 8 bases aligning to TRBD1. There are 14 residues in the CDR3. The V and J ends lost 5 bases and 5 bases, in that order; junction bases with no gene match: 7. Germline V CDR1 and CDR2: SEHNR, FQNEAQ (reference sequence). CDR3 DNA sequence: TGTGCCAGCAGCCTAGACAGGGGTTCTGAGACCCAGTACTTC. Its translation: CASSLDRGSETQYF.

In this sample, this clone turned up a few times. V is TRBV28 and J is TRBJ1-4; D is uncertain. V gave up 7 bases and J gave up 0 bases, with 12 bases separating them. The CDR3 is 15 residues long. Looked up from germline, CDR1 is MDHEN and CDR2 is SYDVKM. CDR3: CASNDYVATNEKLFF. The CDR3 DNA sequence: TGTGCCAGCAACGACTACGTGGCAACTAATGAAAAACTGTTTTTT.

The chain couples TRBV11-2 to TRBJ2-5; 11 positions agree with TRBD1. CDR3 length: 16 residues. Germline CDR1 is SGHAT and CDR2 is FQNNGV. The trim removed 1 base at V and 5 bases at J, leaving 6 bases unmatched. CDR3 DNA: TGTGCCAGCAGCTTAGGGACAGGGGGCCATACTGAGACCCAGTACTTC. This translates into CASSLGTGGHTETQYF.

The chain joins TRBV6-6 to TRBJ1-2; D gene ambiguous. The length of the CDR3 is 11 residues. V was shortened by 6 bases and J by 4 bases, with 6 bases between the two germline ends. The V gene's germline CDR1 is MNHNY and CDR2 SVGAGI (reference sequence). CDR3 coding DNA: TGTGCCAGCAGGCTGAGCTATGGCTACACCTTC. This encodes CASRLSYGYTF.

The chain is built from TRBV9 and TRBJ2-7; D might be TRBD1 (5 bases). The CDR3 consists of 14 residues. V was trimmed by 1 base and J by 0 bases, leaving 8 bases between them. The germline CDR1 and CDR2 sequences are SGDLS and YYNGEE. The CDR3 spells CASSVKDSSYEQYF. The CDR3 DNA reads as TGTGCCAGCAGCGTAAAAGACAGCTCCTACGAGCAGTACTTC.

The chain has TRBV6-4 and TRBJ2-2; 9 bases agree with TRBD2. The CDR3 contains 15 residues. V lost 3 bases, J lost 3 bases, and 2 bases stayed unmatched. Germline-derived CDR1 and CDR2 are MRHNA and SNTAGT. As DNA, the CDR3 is TGTGCCAGCAGTGATGGGACTAGCCACACCGGGGAGCTGTTTTTT. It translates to CASSDGTSHTGELFF.

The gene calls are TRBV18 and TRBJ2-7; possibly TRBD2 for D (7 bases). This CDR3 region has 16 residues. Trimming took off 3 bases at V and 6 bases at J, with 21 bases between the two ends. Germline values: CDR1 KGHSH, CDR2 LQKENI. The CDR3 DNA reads TGTGCCAGCTCACCCCTCAGGGGAGGGTCCCTAAGCGAGCAGTACTTC. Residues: CASSPLRGGSLSEQYF.

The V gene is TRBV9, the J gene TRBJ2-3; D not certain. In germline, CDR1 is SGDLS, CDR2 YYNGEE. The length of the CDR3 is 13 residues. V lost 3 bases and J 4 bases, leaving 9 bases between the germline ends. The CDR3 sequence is CASSANTADTQYF. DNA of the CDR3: TGTGCCAGCAGCGCAAACACCGCAGATACGCAGTATTTT.

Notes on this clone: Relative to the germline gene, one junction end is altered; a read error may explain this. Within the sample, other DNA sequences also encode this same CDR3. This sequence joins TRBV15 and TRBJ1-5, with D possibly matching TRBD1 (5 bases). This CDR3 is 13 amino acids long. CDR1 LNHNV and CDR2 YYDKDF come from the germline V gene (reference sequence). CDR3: CATSTQGSQPQHF. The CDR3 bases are TGTGCCACCAGCACCCAGGGTTCTCAGCCCCAGCACTTT. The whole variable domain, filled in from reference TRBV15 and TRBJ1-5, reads DAMVIQNPRYQVTQFGKPVTLSCSQTLNHNVMYWYQQKSSQAPKLLFHYYDKDFNNEADTPDNFQSRRPNTSFCFLDIRSPGLGDTAMYLCATSTQGSQPQHFGDGTRLSIL.

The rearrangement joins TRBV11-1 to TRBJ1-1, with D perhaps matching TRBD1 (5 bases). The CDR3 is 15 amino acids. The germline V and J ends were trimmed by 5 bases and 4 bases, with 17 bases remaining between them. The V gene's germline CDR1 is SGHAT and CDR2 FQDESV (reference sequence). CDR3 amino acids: CASSPRTGQGTEAFF. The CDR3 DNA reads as TGTGCCAGCAGCCCCCGTACAGGCCAAGGCACTGAAGCTTTCTTT. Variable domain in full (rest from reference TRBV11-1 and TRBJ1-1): EAEVAQSPRYKITEKSQAVAFWCDPISGHATLYWYRQILGQGPELLVQFQDESVVDDSQLPKDRFSAERLKGVDSTLKIQPAELGDSAMYLCASSPRTGQGTEAFFGQGTRLTVV.

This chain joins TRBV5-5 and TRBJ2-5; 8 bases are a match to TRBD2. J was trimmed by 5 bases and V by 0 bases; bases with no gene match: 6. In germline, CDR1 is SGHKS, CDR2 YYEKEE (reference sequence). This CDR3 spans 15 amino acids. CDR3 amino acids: CASSLGLAKSETQYF. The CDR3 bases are TGTGCCAGCAGCTTGGGACTAGCGAAGTCGGAGACCCAGTACTTC.

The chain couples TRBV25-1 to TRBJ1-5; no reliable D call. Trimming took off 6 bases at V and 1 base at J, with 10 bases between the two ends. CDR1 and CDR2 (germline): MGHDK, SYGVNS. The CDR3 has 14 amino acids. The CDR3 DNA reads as TGTGCCAGCAGCCCCTATAAGAGCAATCAGCCCCAGCATTTT. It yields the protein CASSPYKSNQPQHF. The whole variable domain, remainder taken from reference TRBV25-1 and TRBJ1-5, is EADIYQTPRYLVIGTGKKITLECSQTMGHDKMYWYQQDPGMELHLIHYSYGVNSTEKGDLSSESTVSRIRTEHFPLTLESARPSHTSQYLCASSPYKSNQPQHFGDGTRLSIL.

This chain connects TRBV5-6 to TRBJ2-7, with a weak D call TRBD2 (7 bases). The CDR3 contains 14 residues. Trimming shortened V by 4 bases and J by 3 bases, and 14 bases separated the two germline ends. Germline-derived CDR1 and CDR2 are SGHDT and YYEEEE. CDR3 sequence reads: CASSPGGTYYEQYF. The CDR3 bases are TGTGCCAGCAGCCCCGGGGGGACATACTACGAGCAGTACTTC. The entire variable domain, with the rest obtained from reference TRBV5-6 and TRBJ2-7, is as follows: DAGVTQSPTHLIKTRGQQVTLRCSPKSGHDTVSWYQQALGQGPQFIFQYYEEEERQRGNFPDRFSGHQFPNYSSELNVNALLLGDSALYLCASSPGGTYYEQYFGPGTRLTVT.

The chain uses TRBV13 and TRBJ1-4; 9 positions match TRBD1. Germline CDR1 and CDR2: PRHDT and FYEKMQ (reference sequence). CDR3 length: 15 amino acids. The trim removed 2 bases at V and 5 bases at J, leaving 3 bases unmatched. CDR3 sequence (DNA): TGTGCCAGCAGCTTAAGGGACAGGGTGAATGAAAAACTGTTTTTT. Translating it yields CASSLRDRVNEKLFF.

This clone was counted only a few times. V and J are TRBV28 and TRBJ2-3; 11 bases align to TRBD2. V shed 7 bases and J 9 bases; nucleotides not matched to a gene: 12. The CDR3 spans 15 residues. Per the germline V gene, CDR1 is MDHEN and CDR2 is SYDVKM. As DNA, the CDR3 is TGTGCCAGCAACGTCCTAGCGGGAGGCCCCCCGACGCAGTATTTT. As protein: CASNVLAGGPPTQYF. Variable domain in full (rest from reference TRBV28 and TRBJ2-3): DVKVTQSSRYLVKRTGEKVFLECVQDMDHENMFWYRQDPGLGLRLIYFSYDVKMKEKGDIPEGYSVSREKKERFSLILESASTNQTSMYLCASNVLAGGPPTQYFGPGTRLTVL.

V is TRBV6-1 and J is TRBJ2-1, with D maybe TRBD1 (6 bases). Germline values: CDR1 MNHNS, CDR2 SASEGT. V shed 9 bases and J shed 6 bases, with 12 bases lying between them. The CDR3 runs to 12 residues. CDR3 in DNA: TGTGCCAGTAGGGGGAATCGCAATGAGCAGTTCTTC. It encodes CASRGNRNEQFF.

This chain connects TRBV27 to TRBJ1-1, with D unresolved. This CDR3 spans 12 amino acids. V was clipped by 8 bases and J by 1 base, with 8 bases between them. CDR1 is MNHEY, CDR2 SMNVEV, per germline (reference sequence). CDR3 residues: CASWGENTEAFF. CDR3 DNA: TGTGCCAGCTGGGGAGAGAACACTGAAGCTTTCTTT.

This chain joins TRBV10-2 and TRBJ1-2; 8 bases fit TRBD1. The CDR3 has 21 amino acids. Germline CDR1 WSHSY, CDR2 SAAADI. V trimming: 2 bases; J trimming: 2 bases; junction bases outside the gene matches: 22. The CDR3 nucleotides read TGCGCCAGCAGTGAGAGCCCCCACCTCGACAGGGGCTATAAGAACAACTATGGCTACACCTTC. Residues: CASSESPHLDRGYKNNYGYTF.

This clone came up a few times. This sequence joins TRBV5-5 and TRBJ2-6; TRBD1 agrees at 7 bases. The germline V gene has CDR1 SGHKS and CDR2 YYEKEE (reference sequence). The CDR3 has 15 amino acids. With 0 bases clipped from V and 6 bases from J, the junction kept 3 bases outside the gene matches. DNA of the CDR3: TGTGCCAGCAGCTTGGAGACAGGGCTGGCCAACGTCCTGACTTTC. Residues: CASSLETGLANVLTF.

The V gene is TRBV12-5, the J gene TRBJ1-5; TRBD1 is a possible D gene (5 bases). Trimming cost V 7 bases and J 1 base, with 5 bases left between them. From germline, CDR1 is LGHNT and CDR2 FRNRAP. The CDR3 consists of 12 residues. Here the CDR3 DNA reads TGTGCTAGTGCAGGGAGCAATCAGCCCCAGCATTTT. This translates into CASAGSNQPQHF.

CDR3 bases: TGTGCCAGCAGTGGAGGGGCAGTCAATCAGCCCCAGCATTTT. It specifies CASSGGAVNQPQHF. The chain has TRBV5-5 and TRBJ1-5; TRBD1 is a possible D gene (5 bases). V gave up 5 bases and J gave up 3 bases, with 12 bases separating them. Germline lookup yields CDR1 SGHKS and CDR2 YYEKEE (reference sequence). The CDR3 sequence is 14 residues long.

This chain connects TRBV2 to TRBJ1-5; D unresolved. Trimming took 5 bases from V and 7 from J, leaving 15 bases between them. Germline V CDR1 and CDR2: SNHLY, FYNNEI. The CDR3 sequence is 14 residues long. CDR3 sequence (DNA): TGTGCCAGCAGTAACCCGGGTGGCCAGCAGCCCCAGCATTTT. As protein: CASSNPGGQQPQHF. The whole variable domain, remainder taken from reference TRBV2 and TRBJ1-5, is EPEVTQTPSHQVTQMGQEVILRCVPISNHLYFYWYRQILGQKVEFLVSFYNNEISEKSEIFDDQFSVERPDGSNFTLKIRSTKLEDSAMYFCASSNPGGQQPQHFGDGTRLSIL.

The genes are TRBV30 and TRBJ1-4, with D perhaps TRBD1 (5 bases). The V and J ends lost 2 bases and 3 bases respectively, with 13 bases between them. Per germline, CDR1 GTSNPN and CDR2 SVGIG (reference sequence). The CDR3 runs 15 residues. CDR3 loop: CAWSLDRASNEKLFF. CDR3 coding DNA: TGTGCCTGGAGTCTAGACAGAGCCTCTAATGAAAAACTGTTTTTT.